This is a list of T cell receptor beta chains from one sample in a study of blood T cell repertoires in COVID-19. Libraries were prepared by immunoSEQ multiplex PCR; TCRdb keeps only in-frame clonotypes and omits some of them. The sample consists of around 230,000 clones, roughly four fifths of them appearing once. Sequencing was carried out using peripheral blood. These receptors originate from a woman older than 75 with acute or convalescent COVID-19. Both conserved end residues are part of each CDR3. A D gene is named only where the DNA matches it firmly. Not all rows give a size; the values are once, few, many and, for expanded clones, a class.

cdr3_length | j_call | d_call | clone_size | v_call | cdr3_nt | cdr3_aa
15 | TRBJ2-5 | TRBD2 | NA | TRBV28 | TGTGCCAGCAGCTCCGGGACTAGGGGTAGAGAGACCCAGTACTTC | CASSSGTRGRETQYF
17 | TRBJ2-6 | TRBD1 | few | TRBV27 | TGTGCCAGCAGTCTAGACAGGGGGTCTTCTGGGGCCAACGTCCTGACTTTC | CASSLDRGSSGANVLTF
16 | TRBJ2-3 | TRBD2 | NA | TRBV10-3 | TGTGCCATCAGGCGGACTAGCGGGGGGGCCACAGATACGCAGTATTTT | CAIRRTSGGATDTQYF
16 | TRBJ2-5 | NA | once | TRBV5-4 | TGTGCCAGCAGCCCCGGGTCCCCGGGGGATAGAGAGACCCAGTACTTC | CASSPGSPGDRETQYF
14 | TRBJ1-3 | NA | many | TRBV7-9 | TGTGCCAGCAGCCCGGGACACTCTGGAAACACCATATATTTT | CASSPGHSGNTIYF
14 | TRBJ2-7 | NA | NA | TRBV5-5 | TGTGCCAGCAGCTTGATGGGAGGCCCCTACGAGCAGTACTTC | CASSLMGGPYEQYF
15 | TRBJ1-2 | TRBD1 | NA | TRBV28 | TGTGCCAGCACCACCCAGGGGCAGGGGGGCTATGGCTACACCTTC | CASTTQGQGGYGYTF
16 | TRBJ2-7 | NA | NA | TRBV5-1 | TGCGCCAGCAGCTTGCAGGGGCGGCGGACGGCCTACGAGCAGTACTTC | CASSLQGRRTAYEQYF
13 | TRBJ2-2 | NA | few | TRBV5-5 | TGTGCCAGCAGCTTGGACTTAACCGGGGAGCTGTTTTTT | CASSLDLTGELFF
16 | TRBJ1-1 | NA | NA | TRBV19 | TGTGCCAGTAGTATAGATATGGGGGGGCTGAACACTGAAGCTTTCTTT | CASSIDMGGLNTEAFF
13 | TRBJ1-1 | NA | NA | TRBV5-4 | TGTGCCAGCAGCTTTGGGGCGAACACTGAAGCTTTCTTT | CASSFGANTEAFF
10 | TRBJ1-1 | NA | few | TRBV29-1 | TGCAGCGTCTACAGGGCGGAAGCTTTCTTT | CSVYRAEAFF
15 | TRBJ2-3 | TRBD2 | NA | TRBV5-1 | TGCGCCAGCGGACTAGCGGGGGGGCAGGCAGATACGCAGTATTTT | CASGLAGGQADTQYF
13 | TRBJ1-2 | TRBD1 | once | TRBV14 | TGTGCCAGCAGCGGTGACAGGGACTATGGCTACACCTTC | CASSGDRDYGYTF
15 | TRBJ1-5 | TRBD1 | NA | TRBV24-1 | TGTGCCACCAGTGATGCGGACAGGGACGGACAGCCCCAGCATTTT | CATSDADRDGQPQHF
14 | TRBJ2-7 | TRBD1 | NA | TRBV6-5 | TGTGCCAGCAGGGAGTACAGGGGGAGGTACGAGCAGTACTTC | CASREYRGRYEQYF
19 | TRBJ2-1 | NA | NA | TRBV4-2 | TGTGCCAGCAGCCAAGATCCGGGCGGGGCGGCGCCATTATACAATGAGCAGTTCTTC | CASSQDPGGAAPLYNEQFF
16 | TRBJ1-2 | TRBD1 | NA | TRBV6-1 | TGTGCCAGCAGTGAAGCGCAAGGGGACAGGGTCTATGGCTACACCTTC | CASSEAQGDRVYGYTF
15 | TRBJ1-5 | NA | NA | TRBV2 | TGTGCCAGCAGTGGGAGTTTGGGTAGCAATCAGCCCCAGCATTTT | CASSGSLGSNQPQHF
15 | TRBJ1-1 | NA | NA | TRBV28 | TGTGCCAGCAGGGGCAGATCTGGTTCAGTCGACGTGGCTTTCTTT | CASRGRSGSVDVAFF
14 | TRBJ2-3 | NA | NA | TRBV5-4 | TGTGCCAGCAGCTTGGCACCTTGGAGGGATACGCAGTATTTT | CASSLAPWRDTQYF
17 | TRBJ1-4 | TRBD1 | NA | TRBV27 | TGTGCCAGCAGGGCTAGGACAGGGGATTCAACTAATGAAAAACTGTTTTTT | CASRARTGDSTNEKLFF
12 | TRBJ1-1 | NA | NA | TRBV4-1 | TGCGCCCCCTCCGGACACCACACTGAAGCTTTCTTT | CAPSGHHTEAFF
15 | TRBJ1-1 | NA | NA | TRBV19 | TGTGCCAGTAGTATAGCGGGGAGAATGAACACTGAAGCTTTCTTT | CASSIAGRMNTEAFF
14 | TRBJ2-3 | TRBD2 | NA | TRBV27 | TGTGCCACCCGGCGGGGGACTGGCACAGATACGCAGTATTTT | CATRRGTGTDTQYF
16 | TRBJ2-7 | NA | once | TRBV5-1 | TGCGCCAGCAGCTTAGACGGGGGTGGAGGGGCGGACGAGCAGTACTTC | CASSLDGGGGADEQYF
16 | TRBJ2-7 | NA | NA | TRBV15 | TGTGCCACCAGCAGAGAGAGGGGGACATCGGCCTACGAGCAGTACTTC | CATSRERGTSAYEQYF
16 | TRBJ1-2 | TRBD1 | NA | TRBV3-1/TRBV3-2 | TGTGCCAGCAGCCAAAGAGGGCAGGGGGGAAACTATGGCTACACCTTC | CASSQRGQGGNYGYTF
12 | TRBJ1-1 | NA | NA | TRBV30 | TGTGCCTGGAGTCCCCAGAACACTGAAGCTTTCTTT | CAWSPQNTEAFF
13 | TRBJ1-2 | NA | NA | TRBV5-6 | TGTGCCAGCAGCTTGGGGCAGGGAGGTGGCTACACCTTC | CASSLGQGGGYTF
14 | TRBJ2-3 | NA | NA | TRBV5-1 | TGCGCCAGCAGCCCGGGGACTAGCACAGATACGCAGTATTTT | CASSPGTSTDTQYF
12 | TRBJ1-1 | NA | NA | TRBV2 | TGTGCCAGCAGTGTCCTACCCACCGAAGCTTTCTTT | CASSVLPTEAFF
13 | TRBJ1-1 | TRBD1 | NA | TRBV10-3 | TGTGCCACCCTCGAGCAGGGGGGCACTGAAGCTTTCTTT | CATLEQGGTEAFF
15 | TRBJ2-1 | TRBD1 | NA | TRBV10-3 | TGTGCCATCAGGGAAACAGGGGGTGTGGGGAATGAGCAGTTCTTC | CAIRETGGVGNEQFF
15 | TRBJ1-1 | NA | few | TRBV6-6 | TGTGCCAGCAGGAAGCCCCCAGGGGTGAACACTGAAGCTTTCTTT | CASRKPPGVNTEAFF
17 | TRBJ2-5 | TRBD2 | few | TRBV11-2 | TGTGCCAGCAGCCAACGACTAGCGTCAGTGTACCAAGAGACCCAGTACTTC | CASSQRLASVYQETQYF
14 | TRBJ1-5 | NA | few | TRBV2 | TGTGCCAGCAGCCTAGTGGATAGCAATCAGCCCCAGCATTTT | CASSLVDSNQPQHF
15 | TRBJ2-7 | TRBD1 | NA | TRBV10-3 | TGTGCCATCAGTGAGGGGGACAGGGGAGGGAACGAGCAGTACTTC | CAISEGDRGGNEQYF
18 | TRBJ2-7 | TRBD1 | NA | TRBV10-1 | TGCGCCAGCATCTTACTCCCGAATGACAGGGTTGGACCCGACGAGCAGTACTTC | CASILLPNDRVGPDEQYF
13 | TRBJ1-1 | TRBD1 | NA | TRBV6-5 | TGTGCCAGCATAAACTTCGGGACAGGAGAAGCTTTCTTT | CASINFGTGEAFF
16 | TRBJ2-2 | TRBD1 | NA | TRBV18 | TGTGCCAGCTCACCACGGCCCGGGACAGGGGTCGGGGAGCTGTTTTTT | CASSPRPGTGVGELFF
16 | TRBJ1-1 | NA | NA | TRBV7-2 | TGTGCCAGCAGCCCTGTGGGGGGGCGCGGGAACACTGAAGCTTTCTTT | CASSPVGGRGNTEAFF
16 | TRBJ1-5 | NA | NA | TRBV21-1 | TGTGCCAGCAGCAAAGCTCGGGGGGTTTGCGATCAGCCCCAGCATTTT | CASSKARGVCDQPQHF
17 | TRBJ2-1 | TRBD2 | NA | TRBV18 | TGTGCCAGCTCACCAACTAGCGGGGGGGGGACCTACAATGAGCAGTTCTTC | CASSPTSGGGTYNEQFF
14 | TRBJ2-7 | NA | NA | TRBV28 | TGTGCCAGCAGTTTAGCGGGGAGAACGGGCGAGCAGTACTTC | CASSLAGRTGEQYF
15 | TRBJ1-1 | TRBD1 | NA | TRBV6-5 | TGTGCCAGCAGTCTCCGGGACAGGGAGGTGGCTGAAGCTTTCTTT | CASSLRDREVAEAFF
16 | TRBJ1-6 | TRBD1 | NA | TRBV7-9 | TGTGCCAGCAGCTTAGTGGGACAGGGACTCAATTCACCCCTCCACTTT | CASSLVGQGLNSPLHF
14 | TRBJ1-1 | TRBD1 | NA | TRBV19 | TGTGCCAGTAGTAGGACTCAGGGGGCTCTCTCCGCTTTCTTT | CASSRTQGALSAFF
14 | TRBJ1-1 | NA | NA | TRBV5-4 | TGTGCCAGCAGCTTGTTAGGGGTGAACACTGAAGCTTTCTTT | CASSLLGVNTEAFF
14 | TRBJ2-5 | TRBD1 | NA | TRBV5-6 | TGTGCCAGCAGCACACCGGGACAGGGGGAGACCCAGTACTTC | CASSTPGQGETQYF